One and the same sample provided the 16 T cell receptor beta chains below, sequenced in a study of T cells in Graves' hyperthyroidism and ophthalmopathy. Researchers amplified the TCR beta CDR3 regions from RNA transcripts. A set of HTBI primers served as the primers for a first-round RT-PCR of the TCR CDR3. TCRdb called the multiplex PCR reads again in MiXCR, with one record for every CDR3 protein. The data show 600,000 to 650,000 distinct CDR3 sequences, about a sixth seen once. The sequencing sample was made of blood. The origin of the receptors is a woman aged 25 to 39 with Graves' hyperthyroidism.

The chain links TRBV6-9 to TRBJ1-6; the D gene is possibly TRBD1 (5 bases). This CDR3 is built from 17 residues. Trimming removed 4 bases from V and 7 bases from J, with 20 bases in between. The germline gives CDR1 MNHGY, CDR2 SVAAGI. CDR3 sequence reads: CASSSYRPQGGNSPLHF. The CDR3 coding sequence is TGTGCCAGCAGTTCGTATAGACCTCAGGGAGGCAATTCACCCCTCCACTTT.

V is TRBV9 and J is TRBJ2-1, with 7 nucleotides matching TRBD2. From germline, CDR1 is SGDLS and CDR2 YYNGEE. Trimming removed 0 bases from V and 8 bases from J; junction bases left unmatched: 8. The CDR3 sequence is 15 residues long. The CDR3 is CASSVGEGRVDEQFF. Written as DNA, the CDR3 is TGTGCCAGCAGCGTAGGAGAGGGGAGGGTCGATGAGCAGTTCTTC.

Many counts were recorded for this clonotype. This chain joins TRBV6-1 and TRBJ2-7, with D uncertain. The CDR3 consists of 14 residues. Trimming took 5 bases from V and 7 from J, leaving 18 bases between them. Germline CDR1 and CDR2: MNHNS and SASEGT. The CDR3 loop reads CASSSPTAHREQYF. The CDR3, as DNA: TGTGCCAGCAGTTCCCCTACAGCTCACCGTGAGCAGTACTTC.

The genes are TRBV15 and TRBJ2-7; 11 nucleotides match TRBD1. CDR1 is LNHNV, CDR2 YYDKDF, per germline (reference sequence). J lost 5 bases, V lost 5 bases, and 17 bases had no gene match. The CDR3 is 18 amino acids. The CDR3 reads CATSVGFGFGQGANEQYF. CDR3 DNA sequence: TGTGCCACCAGCGTCGGTTTCGGATTTGGACAGGGGGCTAACGAGCAGTACTTC.

There are a few counts of this clonotype. This chain joins TRBV29-1 and TRBJ2-2, with TRBD2 identical over 10 bases. This CDR3 has 15 residues. Germline V gene lookup returns CDR1 SQVTM and CDR2 ANQGSEA. The V gene end was trimmed by 7 bases and the J gene end by 2 bases; junction bases not matched to a gene: 7. In DNA, the CDR3 is TGCAGCGCCAATTTAGCGGGAGGTAACACCGGGGAGCTGTTTTTT. Translated, it gives CSANLAGGNTGELFF.

This clonotype was counted at least ten times. The chain couples TRBV12-3 or TRBV12-4 to TRBJ1-3, with no clear D. The CDR3 runs 15 residues. The V end was cut by 2 bases, the J end by 0 bases, with 8 bases between. This CDR3 reads CASSLNGRSGNTIYF. DNA for the CDR3: TGTGCCAGCAGTTTAAACGGTCGCTCTGGAAACACCATATATTTT.

The rearrangement uses TRBV24-1 and TRBJ2-2; D may be TRBD1 or TRBD2 (5 bases each). Germline loops: CDR1 KGHDR, CDR2 SFDVKD. Trimming pared 3 bases from V and 5 bases from J, leaving 12 bases between. This CDR3 spans 15 amino acids. CDR3 bases: TGTGCCACCAGTGATCTCCAGGGCGGGACCGGGGAGCTGTTTTTT. This codes for CATSDLQGGTGELFF.

A note on this clonotype: A read error may explain this, as a much larger clone is one base away. CDR3 loop: CASKASGNDEQFF. In nucleotides, the CDR3 is TGTGCCAGCAAGGCTAGCGGGAACGACGAGCAGTTCTTC. The rearrangement links TRBV7-9 to TRBJ2-1, with 9 bases fitting TRBD2. Trimming cost V 7 bases and J 10 bases; bases outside gene matches: 8. Germline V CDR1 and CDR2: SEHNR, FQNEAQ (reference sequence). This CDR3 is built from 13 residues. Filled out from reference TRBV7-9 and TRBJ2-1, the complete variable domain reads DTGVSQNPRHKITKRGQNVTFRCDPISEHNRLYWYRQTLGQGPEFLTYFQNEAQLEKSRLLSDRFSAERPKGSFSTLEIQRTEQGDSAMYLCASKASGNDEQFFGPGTRLTVL.

This clonotype came up many times. The chain links TRBV12-5 to TRBJ1-2; D ambiguous. This CDR3 comprises 13 residues. Germline V CDR1 and CDR2: LGHNT, FRNRAP. Trimming stripped 5 bases from V and 5 bases from J, with 12 bases between. The CDR3 DNA sequence: TGTGCTAGTGGTAACTCCCTATTTTATGGCTACACCTTC. This translates into CASGNSLFYGYTF.

Ten or more counts support this clonotype. The chain uses TRBV27 and TRBJ1-2; 12 bases match TRBD1. Germline-derived CDR1 and CDR2 are MNHEY and SMNVEV (reference sequence). V was clipped by 5 bases and J by 6 bases; unmatched bases: 7. CDR3 length: 15 residues. In nucleotides, the CDR3 is TGTGCCAGCAGTGCCGGGACAGGGGGCGTAGATGGCTACACCTTC. It encodes CASSAGTGGVDGYTF.

V gene TRBV24-1 combines with J gene TRBJ1-2; no clear D. V lost 2 bases and J lost 2, with 8 bases in between. This CDR3 spans 14 amino acids. From germline, CDR1 is KGHDR and CDR2 SFDVKD. In DNA form, the CDR3 reads TGTGCCACCAGTGATTATACTGCCAACTATGGCTACACCTTC. This encodes CATSDYTANYGYTF.

About this clonotype itself: A read error is possible here, since a much larger clone lies one base away. The conserved phenylalanine or tryptophan is not found at the CDR3 terminus, so this likely reflects a read error. This rearrangement joins TRBV20-1 to TRBJ2-3; D could derive from TRBD1 or TRBD2 (7 bases each). V was cut by 4 bases and J by 2 bases, with 16 bases left in between. The CDR3 totals 15 residues. Germline V gene sequence: CDR1 DFQATT, CDR2 SNEGSKA (reference sequence). CDR3 bases: TGCAGTGCTATCCCCAGGGGGGGCCACACAGATACGCAGTATGTT. This translates into CSAIPRGGHTDTQYV.

This chain connects TRBV28 to TRBJ2-3; 15 bases are shared with TRBD2. Germline CDR1 is MDHEN and CDR2 is SYDVKM. With 4 bases clipped from V and 4 bases from J, the junction kept 9 bases outside the gene matches. The CDR3 loop spans 18 amino acids. CDR3 DNA: TGTGCCAGCAGTTCCCCCGGGACTAGCGGGAGGCCATCAGATACGCAGTATTTT. It is translated as CASSSPGTSGRPSDTQYF.

There are a few counts of this clonotype. V gene TRBV9 combines with J gene TRBJ2-2; 8 nucleotides align to TRBD2. Germline V lookup: CDR1 SGDLS, CDR2 YYNGEE. V shed 2 bases and J 0 bases; nucleotides not matched to a gene: 3. The CDR3 loop spans 16 amino acids. The CDR3 region has the DNA TGTGCCAGCAGCGTTAGCGGGATAACGAACACCGGGGAGCTGTTTTTT. Translation gives CASSVSGITNTGELFF.

There are many counts of this clonotype. The rearrangement links TRBV28 to TRBJ2-1; D is unresolved. The germline V and J ends were trimmed by 5 bases and 0 bases, with 14 bases remaining between them. The CDR3 extends over 16 amino acids. Germline CDR1 is MDHEN and CDR2 is SYDVKM. DNA for the CDR3: TGTGCCAGCAGTCCCCCGGTTCTGCTCTCCTACAATGAGCAGTTCTTC. Amino acid sequence: CASSPPVLLSYNEQFF. Variable domain in full (rest from reference TRBV28 and TRBJ2-1): DVKVTQSSRYLVKRTGEKVFLECVQDMDHENMFWYRQDPGLGLRLIYFSYDVKMKEKGDIPEGYSVSREKKERFSLILESASTNQTSMYLCASSPPVLLSYNEQFFGPGTRLTVL.

In this sample, this clonotype turned up many times. The rearrangement joins TRBV28 to TRBJ1-5; no firm D call. The V gene's germline CDR1 is MDHEN and CDR2 SYDVKM. CDR3 size: 14 residues. Trimming left V 6 bases short and J 0 bases short, with 9 bases between. In nucleotides, the CDR3 is TGTGCCAGCAGAAATGACTATAGCAATCAGCCCCAGCATTTT. Residues: CASRNDYSNQPQHF.